This T cell receptor beta chain was recorded in a study of CD8+CD57+ T cells in acquired aplastic anemia. This clonotype has a count of ten or more. Its antigen is unknown. V was pared by 7 bases and J by 0 bases, with 10 bases between. Germline-derived CDR1 and CDR2 are MNHEY and SVGEGT. The CDR3 covers 13 residues. The TCR beta profiling, which covered VDJ combination and CDR3 sequence, was carried out using genomic DNA as the template. One entry per CDR3 protein results from TCRdb running MiXCR on the reads. The profile covers 150,000 to 200,000 distinct CDR3 sequences, with 55% to 80% appearing a single time and under 60% taken by the ten largest. Study-wide results and caveats: Controls did not differ significantly from patients in CD8+ Simpson's diversity. Patients and controls shared some 30 CD8+ CDR3 sequences, highly expressed in patients.

The gene calls are TRBV6-2 or TRBV6-3 and TRBJ2-7; D may be TRBD1 or TRBD2 (5 bases each). Input material: sorted CD4+, CD8+, or CD8+CD57+ T cells (not recorded which) from PBMCs. The TCR originated in a human donor in good health. Here the CDR3 DNA reads TGTGCCAGCATGGAGGACACCTCCTACGAGCAGTACTTC. Its protein is CASMEDTSYEQYF.